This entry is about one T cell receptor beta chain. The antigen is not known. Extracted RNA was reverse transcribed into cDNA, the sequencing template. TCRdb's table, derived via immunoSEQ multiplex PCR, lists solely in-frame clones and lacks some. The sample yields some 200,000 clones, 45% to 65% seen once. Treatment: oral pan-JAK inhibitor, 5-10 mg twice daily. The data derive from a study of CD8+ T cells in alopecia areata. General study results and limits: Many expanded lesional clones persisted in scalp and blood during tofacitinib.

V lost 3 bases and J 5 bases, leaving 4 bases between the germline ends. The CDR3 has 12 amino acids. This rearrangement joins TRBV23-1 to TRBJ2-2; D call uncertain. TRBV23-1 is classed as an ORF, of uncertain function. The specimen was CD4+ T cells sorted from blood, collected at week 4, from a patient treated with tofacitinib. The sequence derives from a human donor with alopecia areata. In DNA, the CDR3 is TGCGCCAGCAGTCAGTGGACCGGGGAGCTGTTTTTT. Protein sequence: CASSQWTGELFF.